These 5 T cell receptor beta chains originate from one sample sequenced in a study of blood T cells in healthy people across ages. PCR was performed a second time for about 7 to 11 cycles using a sample-barcoded 5' primer and a J-beta primer mix. TCRdb processed the 5' RACE reads anew with MiXCR; each CDR3 protein has one entry. The table includes 1.5 million to 2 million distinct CDR3 sequences, roughly 30% detected once. Input material: blood. These receptors came from a woman in her twenties or thirties in good health.

As regards this clonotype: A read error may explain this, as a much larger clone is one base away. The rearrangement links TRBV10-3 to TRBJ2-4; 8 bases map to TRBD2. Looked up from germline, CDR1 is ENHRY and CDR2 is SYGVKD. Unmatched junction bases numbered 5, after V lost 3 bases and J lost 13 bases. This CDR3 region has 12 residues. Written as DNA, the CDR3 is TGTGCCATCAGTGACGGGAGGGATGAGCAGTACTTC. As protein: CAISDGRDEQYF.

The rearrangement uses TRBV6-5 and TRBJ2-7; the D gene is possibly TRBD2 (5 bases). Germline values: CDR1 MNHEY, CDR2 SVGAGI. Trimming took 5 bases from V and 5 from J, leaving 16 bases between them. The CDR3 has 14 residues. CDR3 nucleotide sequence: TGTGCCAGCAGTCCGCGGGCTAGCTTCCACGAGCAGTACTTC. Amino acid sequence: CASSPRASFHEQYF.

This clonotype was observed many times. The chain links TRBV29-1 to TRBJ2-1, with D tentatively TRBD1 or TRBD2 (5 bases each). The CDR3 totals 12 residues. Germline CDR1 reads SQVTM; CDR2 reads ANQGSEA. With 4 bases removed from V and 3 bases from J, the gap between germline ends came to 7 bases. CDR3: CSVGDLYNEQFF. The DNA for the CDR3 is TGCAGCGTTGGGGACCTCTACAATGAGCAGTTCTTC.

V usage is TRBV20-1 and J usage is TRBJ2-4, with a weak D call TRBD2 (5 bases). Trimming shortened V by 2 bases and J by 13 bases, and 18 bases separated the two germline ends. The CDR3 sequence is 13 residues long. Germline assignment: CDR1 DFQATT and CDR2 SNEGSKA (reference sequence). CDR3 protein: CSARRGISGEQYF. For the CDR3, the DNA is TGCAGTGCTAGACGGGGAATCTCGGGTGAGCAGTACTTC.

This clonotype was seen a few times. This rearrangement joins TRBV28 to TRBJ2-5; no firm D call. Trimming removed 7 bases at V and 7 bases at J, with 16 bases between. The CDR3 runs 13 residues. From germline, CDR1 is MDHEN and CDR2 SYDVKM. The CDR3 loop reads CASTGASPATQYF. Written as DNA, the CDR3 is TGTGCCAGCACCGGCGCTTCCCCAGCGACCCAGTACTTC.